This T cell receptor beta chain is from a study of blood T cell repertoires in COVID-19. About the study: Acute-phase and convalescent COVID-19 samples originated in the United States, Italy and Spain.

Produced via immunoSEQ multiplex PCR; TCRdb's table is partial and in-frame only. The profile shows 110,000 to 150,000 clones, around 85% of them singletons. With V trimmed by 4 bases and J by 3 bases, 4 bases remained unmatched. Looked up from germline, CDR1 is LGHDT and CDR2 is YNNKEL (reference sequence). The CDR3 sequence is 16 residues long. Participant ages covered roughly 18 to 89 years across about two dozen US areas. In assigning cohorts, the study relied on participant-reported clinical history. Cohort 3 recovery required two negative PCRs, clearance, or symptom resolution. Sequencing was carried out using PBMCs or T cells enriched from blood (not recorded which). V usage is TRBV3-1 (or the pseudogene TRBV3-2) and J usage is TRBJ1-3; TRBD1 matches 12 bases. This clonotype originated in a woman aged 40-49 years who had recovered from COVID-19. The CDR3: CASSLGTGGFGNTIYF. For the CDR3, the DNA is TGTGCCAGCAGCCTCGGGACAGGGGGCTTTGGAAACACCATATATTTT.